A selection of T cell receptor beta chains follows, all from one sample in a study of cytomegalovirus exposure and HLA in healthy donors. Sequencing was performed with immunoSEQ multiplex PCR; in TCRdb, only in-frame clones are kept and a portion is missing. Among about 57,000 clones listed, 89% were seen once. Sequenced input: PBMCs. These receptors originate from a woman younger than 35 in good health and CMV-seronegative. CDR3s leave out the opening cysteine and the closing phenylalanine or tryptophan.

v_call: TRBV14; cdr3_aa: ASSQATSGSRNEQF
v_call: TRBV10-3; cdr3_aa: AIAGTSGGPITDTQY
v_call: TRBV2; cdr3_aa: ASIEGAYEQY
v_call: TRBV28; cdr3_aa: ASSPTGLNYGYT
v_call: TRBV28; cdr3_aa: ASSQLEYQETQY
v_call: TRBV15; cdr3_aa: ATSRGGQGNQPQH
v_call: TRBV21-1; cdr3_aa: ASSKDGAIENEQF
v_call: TRBV19; cdr3_aa: ASFGQGRNYGYT
v_call: TRBV28; cdr3_aa: ASSPRLSTGVINQPQH
v_call: TRBV27; cdr3_aa: ASSLTRGNQPQH
v_call: TRBV4-1; cdr3_aa: ASSHQTGPLAKNIQY
v_call: TRBV6-6; cdr3_aa: ASSRTGVSTDTQY
v_call: TRBV2; cdr3_aa: ASKQMGGQPQH
v_call: TRBV6-1; cdr3_aa: ASRGQGGGTEAF
v_call: TRBV4-1; cdr3_aa: ASSQIERGVDTEAF
v_call: TRBV30; cdr3_aa: AWRGHSTDTQY
v_call: TRBV2; cdr3_aa: ASMTVEAGANVLT
v_call: TRBV19; cdr3_aa: ASIAGGLTEAF
v_call: TRBV7-2; cdr3_aa: ASSLRAGGSYEQY
v_call: TRBV7-2; cdr3_aa: ASSPPLGVAEQF
v_call: TRBV4-1; cdr3_aa: ASSPTGVEVDEQF
v_call: TRBV20-1; cdr3_aa: SAVRNPEQF
v_call: TRBV5-4; cdr3_aa: ASSTQGHEKLF
v_call: TRBV28; cdr3_aa: ASSLREWYEQY